The 27 T cell receptor beta chains below were found in one sample sequenced in a study of T cell repertoires in cytomegalovirus infection. Via MiXCR, TCRdb re-called the reads, giving one row per CDR3 protein. The table lists fewer than 200,000 distinct CDR3 sequences, 13% to 15% of them singletons. The sample taken for sequencing was PBMCs. These receptors were obtained from a human donor in good health (CMV status not recorded). Some clones in this sample may be carry-over from other donors' samples.

The chain joins TRBV2 to TRBJ1-1; no reliable D call. Germline V CDR1 and CDR2: SNHLY, FYNNEI. V was pared by 4 bases and J by 7 bases, with 7 bases between. The CDR3 totals 11 residues. CDR3 nucleotide sequence: TGTGCCAGCAGTGGCTTCAGTGAAGCTTTCTTT. Translated, it gives CASSGFSEAFF.

Many counts were recorded for this clonotype. The chain joins TRBV4-1 to TRBJ2-7; TRBD1 agrees at 11 bases. Germline trimming cut 2 bases from V and 6 bases from J; bases unmatched to any gene: 9. Germline assignment: CDR1 MGHRA and CDR2 YSYEKL. The CDR3 is 16 residues long. The CDR3 nucleotides read TGCGCCAGCAGCCAACATCCGGGACAGGGGGTCGGCGAGCAGTACTTC. Its protein product is CASSQHPGQGVGEQYF.

On this clonotype: The CDR3 end shows no conserved phenylalanine or tryptophan, and so a read error is likely. It is unclear where the CDR3 begins or ends on the DNA, so no DNA is shown, and the CDR3 is as TCRdb lists it. V is TRBV6-1 and J is TRBJ1-4; the table assigns TRBD1, which was not confirmed against the DNA. The CDR3 is 11 amino acids in total, end residues counted. CDR1 is MNHNS and CDR2 is SASEGT in the germline V gene. CDR3 in amino acids: CASSEDRDRAL.

This chain connects TRBV5-5 to TRBJ1-5; unclear D gene. Trimming shortened V by 0 bases and J by 1 base, and 11 bases separated the two germline ends. CDR1 is SGHKS and CDR2 is YYEKEE in the germline V gene (reference sequence). The CDR3 spans 16 residues. CDR3 region: CASSLAASISNQPQHF. CDR3 DNA: TGTGCCAGCAGCTTGGCCGCCAGTATCAGCAATCAGCCCCAGCATTTT.

This clonotype has more than one count but fewer than ten. The chain couples TRBV6-4 to TRBJ2-1; 8 bases map to TRBD2. CDR3 size: 15 residues. V shed 2 bases and J 8 bases; nucleotides not matched to a gene: 8. Per the germline V gene, CDR1 is MRHNA and CDR2 is SNTAGT. The CDR3 protein is CASSDRAGDLDEQFF. CDR3 DNA: TGTGCCAGCAGTGACCGAGCGGGAGACTTGGATGAGCAGTTCTTC.

This clonotype was observed many times. The chain's CDR3 is CASSLNRKGEQYF. The CDR3 DNA is TGTGCCAGCAGCTTAAATCGGAAAGGCGAGCAGTACTTC. The rearrangement uses TRBV7-3 and TRBJ2-7; D is unresolved. V was shortened by 1 base and J by 6 bases, with 10 bases between the two germline ends. The length of the CDR3 is 13 residues. Per the germline V gene, CDR1 is SGHTA and CDR2 is FQGTGA.

The rearrangement joins TRBV18 to TRBJ2-5, with D perhaps matching TRBD2 (5 bases). Germline V lookup: CDR1 KGHSH, CDR2 LQKENI. V was clipped by 2 bases and J by 3 bases, with 10 bases between them. This CDR3 has 14 amino acids. CDR3 loop: CASSPVISEETQYF. The CDR3 DNA reads as TGTGCCAGCTCACCAGTCATTAGCGAAGAGACCCAGTACTTC.

This clonotype was recorded many times. The J gene is TRBJ2-2, the V gene TRBV7-2; TRBD2 is a possible D gene (5 bases). With 4 bases removed from V and 2 bases from J, the gap between germline ends came to 20 bases. Per the germline V gene, CDR1 is SGHTA and CDR2 is FQGNSA. The CDR3 covers 18 residues. The CDR3 DNA reads as TGTGCCAGCAGCTCTTCATTAACCGGAGGAATAAACACCGGGGAGCTGTTTTTT. This translates into CASSSSLTGGINTGELFF.

V and J are TRBV11-1 and TRBJ2-1, with 10 bases that match TRBD1. CDR3 length equals 15 residues. Germline V gene lookup returns CDR1 SGHAT and CDR2 FQDESV (reference sequence). J gave up 6 bases and V 1 base, and 3 bases lay outside the gene matches. The CDR3 sequence: CASSLGTGGGNEQFF. The CDR3 DNA reads TGTGCCAGCAGCTTAGGGACAGGGGGAGGCAATGAGCAGTTCTTC.

In its sample, this clonotype was seen a few times. This chain connects TRBV11-2 to TRBJ2-1, with TRBD2 identical over 14 bases. The J segment lost 4 bases and the V segment lost 1 base, leaving 9 bases of the junction unmatched. Germline V gene lookup returns CDR1 SGHAT and CDR2 FQNNGV. This CDR3 contains 19 residues. The CDR3 DNA is TGTGCCAGCAGCTTAGTATTTCGGGGACTAGCGGGAGCTTACAATGAGCAGTTCTTC. Amino acids: CASSLVFRGLAGAYNEQFF.

This clonotype was found many times. This chain joins TRBV12-3 or TRBV12-4 and TRBJ2-2; D unresolved. The CDR3 contains 14 residues. Trimming cost V 7 bases and J 3 bases, with 12 bases left between them. CDR3 nucleotide sequence: TGTGCCAGCACCCTTTACCTGTACACCGGGGAGCTGTTTTTT. Amino acid sequence: CASTLYLYTGELFF.

The chain recombines TRBV6-2 or TRBV6-3 with TRBJ2-3; 12 nucleotides line up with TRBD2. Germline V lookup: CDR1 MNHEY, CDR2 SVGEGT. J was trimmed by 2 bases and V by 6 bases; bases with no gene match: 6. This CDR3 has 16 residues. The CDR3 loop reads CASRETSGSPTDTQYF. CDR3 nucleotides: TGTGCCAGCAGGGAGACTAGCGGGAGTCCCACAGATACGCAGTATTTT.

The V call is TRBV15, the J call TRBJ2-2, with a tentative D call TRBD2 (6 bases). Trimming shortened V by 0 bases and J by 4 bases, and 12 bases separated the two germline ends. CDR1 and CDR2 from the germline V gene are LNHNV and YYDKDF (reference sequence). The CDR3 extends over 16 amino acids. The CDR3 bases are TGTGCCACCAGCAGAGATCTGGGCGGGGTCACCGGGGAGCTGTTTTTT. Translating it yields CATSRDLGGVTGELFF.

The chain uses TRBV7-9 and TRBJ2-1; the match to TRBD2 covers 8 bases. Looked up from germline, CDR1 is SEHNR and CDR2 is FQNEAQ (reference sequence). V was clipped by 5 bases and J by 3 bases; unmatched bases: 9. The CDR3 is made up of 16 amino acids. This CDR3 is CASSPQNREGYNEQFF. In DNA, the CDR3 is TGTGCCAGCAGCCCCCAAAATCGGGAGGGCTACAATGAGCAGTTCTTC.

This clonotype has more than one count but fewer than ten. The chain recombines TRBV7-2 with TRBJ2-1; possibly TRBD1 or TRBD2 for D (7 bases each). The V and J ends lost 5 bases and 12 bases respectively, with 17 bases between them. The V gene's germline CDR1 is SGHTA and CDR2 FQGNSA. The CDR3 sequence is 13 residues long. The CDR3, as DNA: TGTGCCAGCAGCCCCCAGGGGGGGCTAAGGCAGTTCTTC. Its translation is CASSPQGGLRQFF.

This clonotype was picked up many times. This chain joins TRBV7-2 and TRBJ2-2; TRBD1 matches at 7 bases. V dropped 5 bases and J dropped 2; count of bases not matched to a gene: 2. Germline CDR1 reads SGHTA; CDR2 reads FQGNSA. This CDR3 is built from 14 residues. The CDR3 DNA follows: TGTGCCAGCAGCCGGGACAGCAACACCGGGGAGCTGTTTTTT. Amino acids: CASSRDSNTGELFF.

The sample holds a few counts of this clonotype. The gene calls are TRBV20-1 and TRBJ1-1, with a tentative D call TRBD1 (5 bases). Per germline, CDR1 DFQATT and CDR2 SNEGSKA (reference sequence). The CDR3 has 13 amino acids. Trimming left V 6 bases short and J 5 bases short, with 16 bases between. The CDR3, as DNA: TGCAGTGCAAGGGACTCACTGGGGACTGAAGCTTTCTTT. This translates into CSARDSLGTEAFF.

In its sample, this clonotype was seen many times. V gene TRBV7-2 combines with J gene TRBJ2-5; D not resolved. The germline V gene has CDR1 SGHTA and CDR2 FQGNSA. Trimming took off 3 bases at V and 1 base at J, with 6 bases between the two ends. The CDR3 is 13 amino acids. CDR3 sequence reads: CASSLRSQETQYF. In DNA, the CDR3 is TGTGCCAGCAGCTTGCGGAGCCAAGAGACCCAGTACTTC.

This clonotype was seen many times. CDR3 protein: CASSLGGVGYTF. In DNA, the CDR3 is TGTGCCAGCAGCTTAGGAGGGGTTGGCTACACCTTC. The chain combines TRBV7-2 with TRBJ1-2; D is possibly TRBD1 (5 bases). The V gene lost 1 base and the J gene lost 7 bases, with 7 bases spanning the gap. The CDR3 has 12 residues. The germline V gene encodes CDR1 SGHTA and CDR2 FQGNSA.

This clonotype was observed at least ten times. This rearrangement joins TRBV29-1 to TRBJ2-4; D unclear. CDR1 and CDR2 from the germline V gene are SQVTM and ANQGSEA. This CDR3 spans 19 amino acids. Trimming cost V 3 bases and J 1 base, with 25 bases left between them. The CDR3 nucleotides are TGCAGCGTTGAGTCGGACCTTACGCTGCTTGGTGGGGCCAAAAACATTCAGTACTTC. It specifies CSVESDLTLLGGAKNIQYF.

This clonotype appeared many times. This chain links TRBV28 with TRBJ1-2; possibly TRBD1 for D (6 bases). The germline V gene has CDR1 MDHEN and CDR2 SYDVKM. The ends were cut back, 5 bases at V and 6 bases at J, with 16 bases in the middle. The CDR3 contains 14 residues. Written as DNA, the CDR3 is TGTGCCAGCAGTACATCAGGGACATTTGATGGCTACACCTTC. This encodes CASSTSGTFDGYTF.

This clonotype was counted ten times or more. The chain joins TRBV11-1 to TRBJ2-1, with D maybe TRBD1 (6 bases). The CDR3 is made up of 16 amino acids. CDR1 and CDR2 (germline): SGHAT, FQDESV (reference sequence). Trimming cost V 1 base and J 2 bases, with 12 bases left between them. The CDR3 is CASSLEVSGAYNEQFF. CDR3 nucleotide sequence: TGTGCCAGCAGCTTAGAGGTTTCAGGGGCCTACAATGAGCAGTTCTTC.

This clonotype was seen a handful of times. The chain is built from TRBV3-1 and TRBJ1-1; no clear D. Germline V lookup: CDR1 LGHDT, CDR2 YNNKEL (reference sequence). The CDR3 is 13 residues long. V gave up 6 bases and J gave up 10 bases, with 18 bases separating them. In nucleotides, the CDR3 is TGTGCCAGCAGTCCCGAACTGGCCTTGGGAGCTTTCTTT. Translating it yields CASSPELALGAFF.

This clonotype was observed many times. V and J are TRBV19 and TRBJ1-5, with D possibly TRBD1 on 5 matching bases. The length of the CDR3 is 15 residues. Germline V gene data show CDR1 as LNHDA and CDR2 as SQIVND (reference sequence). Trimming shortened V by 6 bases and J by 2 bases, and 14 bases separated the two germline ends. CDR3 in amino acids: CASSSTRDGNQPQHF. The CDR3 bases are TGTGCCAGTAGCTCTACCCGGGACGGCAATCAGCCCCAGCATTTT.

This clonotype was found many times. The V call is TRBV5-6, the J call TRBJ1-4, with D possibly being TRBD1 (6 bases). V was cut by 0 bases and J by 7 bases, with 13 bases left in between. Germline values: CDR1 SGHDT, CDR2 YYEEEE. This CDR3 has 15 amino acids. CDR3 sequence (DNA): TGTGCCAGCAGCTTGGGTGGGGGCAGGAGTGAAAAACTGTTTTTT. Translated, it gives CASSLGGGRSEKLFF.

This chain links TRBV7-8 with TRBJ2-7; D call uncertain. V lost 2 bases to trimming and J lost 6 bases, with 8 bases between them. Germline assignment: CDR1 SGHVS and CDR2 FQNEAQ. The CDR3 consists of 12 residues. The CDR3 sequence is CASSLIGSEQYF. The CDR3 DNA sequence: TGTGCCAGCAGCTTAATAGGAAGCGAGCAGTACTTC.

This clonotype was seen a handful of times. This chain uses TRBV29-1 with TRBJ1-2; a possible D gene is TRBD1 (6 bases). The CDR3 contains 18 residues. Germline loops: CDR1 SQVTM, CDR2 ANQGSEA. Trimming removed 1 base at V and 0 bases at J, with 21 bases between. This CDR3 reads CSVEGWPGATSSNYGYTF. CDR3 in DNA: TGCAGCGTTGAAGGTTGGCCGGGGGCCACATCCTCTAACTATGGCTACACCTTC.